This T cell receptor (beta chain) was found in a study of shared clonotypes between healthy human individuals. Caucasian adults residing in Nashville, Tennessee made up all the donors. Germline V gives CDR1 MGHDK, CDR2 SYGVNS. This CDR3 contains 15 residues. V was clipped by 7 bases and J by 0 bases, with 13 bases between them. The authors ran the assay at deep level. It was 250 to 350 ng DNA, some 33,000 T cell genomes, that went into each replicate PCR of unsorted PBMC. Sequencing was performed with immunoSEQ multiplex PCR; in TCRdb, only in-frame clones are kept and a portion is missing. The sample includes 450,000 to 500,000 clones, around 73% seen only once; the top ten take around 12%. A single count supports this clone.

The sequencing input was PBMCs. This sequence was found in a woman aged 40 to 49 in good health. Some clones in this sample may be carry-over from other donors' samples. V gene TRBV25-1 combines with J gene TRBJ2-1; D is perhaps TRBD1 or TRBD2 (5 bases each). The CDR3 loop reads CASNPPGPSYNEQFF. The CDR3 DNA reads as TGTGCCAGCAACCCACCGGGACCCTCCTACAATGAGCAGTTCTTC. Full variable domain (outside the CDR3, taken from reference TRBV25-1 and TRBJ2-1): EADIYQTPRYLVIGTGKKITLECSQTMGHDKMYWYQQDPGMELHLIHYSYGVNSTEKGDLSSESTVSRIRTEHFPLTLESARPSHTSQYLCASNPPGPSYNEQFFGPGTRLTVL.